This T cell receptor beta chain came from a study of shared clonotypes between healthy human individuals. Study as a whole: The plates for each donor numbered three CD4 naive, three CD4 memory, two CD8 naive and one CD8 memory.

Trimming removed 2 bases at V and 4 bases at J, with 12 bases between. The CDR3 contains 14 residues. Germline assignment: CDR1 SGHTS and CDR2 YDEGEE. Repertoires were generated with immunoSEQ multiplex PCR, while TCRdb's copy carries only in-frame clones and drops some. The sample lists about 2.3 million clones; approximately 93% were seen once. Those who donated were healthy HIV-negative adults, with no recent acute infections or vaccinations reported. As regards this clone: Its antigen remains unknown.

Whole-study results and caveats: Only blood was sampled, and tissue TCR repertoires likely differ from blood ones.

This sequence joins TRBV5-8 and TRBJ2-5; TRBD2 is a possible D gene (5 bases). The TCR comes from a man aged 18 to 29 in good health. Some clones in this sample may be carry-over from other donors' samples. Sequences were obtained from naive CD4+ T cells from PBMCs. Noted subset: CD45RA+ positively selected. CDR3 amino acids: CASSFPGNRETQYF. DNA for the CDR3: TGTGCCAGCAGCTTCCCCGGGAATAGAGAGACCCAGTACTTC.